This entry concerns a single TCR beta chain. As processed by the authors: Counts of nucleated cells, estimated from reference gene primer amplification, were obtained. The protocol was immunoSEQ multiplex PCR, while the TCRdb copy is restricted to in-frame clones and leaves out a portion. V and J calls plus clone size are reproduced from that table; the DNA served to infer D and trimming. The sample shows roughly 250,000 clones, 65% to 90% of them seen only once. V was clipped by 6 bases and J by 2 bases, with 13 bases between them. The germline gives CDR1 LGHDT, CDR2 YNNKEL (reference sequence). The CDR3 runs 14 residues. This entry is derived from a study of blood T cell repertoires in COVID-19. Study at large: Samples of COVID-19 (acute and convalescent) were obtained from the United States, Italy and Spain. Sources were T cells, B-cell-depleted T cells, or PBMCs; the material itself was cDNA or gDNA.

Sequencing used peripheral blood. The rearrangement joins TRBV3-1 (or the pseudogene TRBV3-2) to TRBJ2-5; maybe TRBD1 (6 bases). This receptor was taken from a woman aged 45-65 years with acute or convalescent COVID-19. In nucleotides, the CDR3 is TGTGCCAGCAGTTTCAGGGGTGAGCAAGAGACCCAGTACTTC. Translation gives CASSFRGEQETQYF.